The source of this T cell receptor beta chain is a study of siplizumab effects on memory and regulatory T cells. Cells from the mixed lymphocyte reaction underwent coculture for five to six days at 37 degrees C. Overall study results and limits: Memory cells seemed less diverse than naive T cells, which also seemed major contributors to the alloresponse.

TCRdb keeps only in-frame clones here, not all; method: immunoSEQ multiplex PCR. The sample holds approximately 16,000 clones; around 46% are singletons and the top ten take 7.8%. Points on this clone: Its antigen is not identified.

The sequence was obtained from a human donor in good health; the cells came from an allogeneic mixed lymphocyte reaction. Some clones in this sample may be carry-over from other donors' samples. Source material: CFSE-low (dividing) CD4+ T cells sorted from an allogeneic mixed lymphocyte reaction.

CDR3: CASSLAGANTEAFF. The CDR3 DNA sequence: TGCGCCAGCAGCTTGGCCGGGGCGAACACTGAAGCTTTCTTT. The chain employs TRBV5-1 and TRBJ1-1; a possible D gene is TRBD1 (5 bases). The length of the CDR3 is 14 residues. V was clipped by 0 bases and J by 1 base, with 7 bases between them. Germline CDR1 and CDR2: SGHRS and YFSETQ.